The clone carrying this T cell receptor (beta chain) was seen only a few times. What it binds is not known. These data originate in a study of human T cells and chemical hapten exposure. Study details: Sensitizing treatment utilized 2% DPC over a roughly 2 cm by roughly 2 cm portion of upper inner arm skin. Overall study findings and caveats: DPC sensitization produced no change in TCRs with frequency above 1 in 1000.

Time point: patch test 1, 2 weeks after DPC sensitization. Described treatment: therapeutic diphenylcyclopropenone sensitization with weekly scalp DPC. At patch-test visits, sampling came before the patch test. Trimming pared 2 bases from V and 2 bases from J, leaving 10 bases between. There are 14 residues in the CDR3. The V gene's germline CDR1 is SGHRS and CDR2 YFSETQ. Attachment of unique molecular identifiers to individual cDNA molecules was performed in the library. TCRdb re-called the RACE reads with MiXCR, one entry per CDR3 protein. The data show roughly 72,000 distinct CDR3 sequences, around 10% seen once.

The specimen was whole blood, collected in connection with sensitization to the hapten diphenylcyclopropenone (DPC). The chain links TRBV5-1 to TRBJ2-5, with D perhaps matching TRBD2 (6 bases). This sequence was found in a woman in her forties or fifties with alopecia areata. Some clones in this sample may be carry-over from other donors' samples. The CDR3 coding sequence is TGCGCCAGCAGCTTCCCGGGACTGCAAGAGACCCAGTACTTC. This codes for CASSFPGLQETQYF.